The sequence of this TCR beta chain was determined in a study of CD8 T cells in ankylosing spondylitis. Study outcomes and limitations: Before this, some motif variants had been reported in reactive arthritis synovial fluid and blood. Typical of ankylosing spondylitis blood, it appeared, was a TCR beta motif of several highly homologous variants.

V was clipped by 6 bases and J by 0 bases, with 9 bases between them. CDR1 is SQVTM, CDR2 ANQGSEA, per germline. There are 12 residues in the CDR3. Quantitative 5'-RACE was performed with molecular barcodes, and it yielded the TCR beta libraries. TCRdb ran MiXCR on the 5' RACE reads and lists one entry per CDR3 protein. Among about 800,000 distinct CDR3 sequences listed, about an eighth were seen once. This clonotype has just a few counts. Antigen: not known. This rearrangement joins TRBV29-1 to TRBJ2-7, with no clear D. This TCR came from a male donor with ankylosing spondylitis. Sequencing input: blood, either unsorted or a sorted T cell fraction (not recorded which). For the CDR3, the DNA is TGCAGCGTCCCCCGGCGCTCCTACGAGCAGTACTTC. Translating gives CSVPRRSYEQYF.